A selection of T cell receptor beta chains follows, all from one sample in a study of cytomegalovirus exposure and HLA in healthy donors. TCRdb's copy holds only in-frame clones and misses some; the assay was immunoSEQ multiplex PCR. The table records 100,000 to 120,000 clones, under 70% of them present only once. The sequencing sample was made of PBMCs. All receptors derive from a man between 18 and 29 years old in good health and CMV-seropositive. The CDR3 runs from the conserved cysteine through the conserved F or W. The D gene is left open where the match is weak. Some rows have no size entry. The others give once, few or many, or a class for an expanded clone.

d_gene: -; abundance: once; j_gene: TRBJ1-6; v_gene: TRBV6-6; CDR3nt: TGTGCCAGCACCGGAGGGAAGGGTCATTCACCCCTCCACTTT; CDR3aa: CASTGGKGHSPLHF
d_gene: -; abundance: -; j_gene: TRBJ2-1; v_gene: TRBV30; CDR3nt: TGTGCCTGGATGCGAGGGCCTAACTCCTACAATGAGCAGTTCTTC; CDR3aa: CAWMRGPNSYNEQFF
d_gene: TRBD1; abundance: once; j_gene: TRBJ1-2; v_gene: TRBV27; CDR3nt: TGTGCCAGCAAAACACCGGGACAGGACTATGGCTACACCTTC; CDR3aa: CASKTPGQDYGYTF
d_gene: TRBD1; abundance: -; j_gene: TRBJ1-5; v_gene: TRBV19; CDR3nt: TGTGCCAGTAGTATAGACCGACAGGGGATTCGCCCGAATCAGCCCCAGCATTTT; CDR3aa: CASSIDRQGIRPNQPQHF
d_gene: -; abundance: -; j_gene: TRBJ1-2; v_gene: TRBV5-1; CDR3nt: TGCGCCAGCAGCTTGGACCAGGGCGGAGATGGCTACACCTTC; CDR3aa: CASSLDQGGDGYTF
d_gene: -; abundance: once; j_gene: TRBJ1-1; v_gene: TRBV5-4; CDR3nt: TGTGCCAGCAGCTTTCAGGGGTGGGACACTGAAGCTTTCTTT; CDR3aa: CASSFQGWDTEAFF
d_gene: -; abundance: few; j_gene: TRBJ1-5; v_gene: TRBV4-1; CDR3nt: TGCGCCAGCAGCCAAGATATGCGTAGCAATCAGCCCCAGCATTTT; CDR3aa: CASSQDMRSNQPQHF
d_gene: -; abundance: few; j_gene: TRBJ2-2; v_gene: TRBV28; CDR3nt: TGTGCCAGCAGGACAGGGAACACCGGGGAGCTGTTTTTT; CDR3aa: CASRTGNTGELFF
d_gene: TRBD1; abundance: once; j_gene: TRBJ1-6; v_gene: TRBV27; CDR3nt: TGTGCCAGCAGTTTATTTGGGGACAGGGGGGATTCACCCCTCCACTTT; CDR3aa: CASSLFGDRGDSPLHF
d_gene: TRBD1; abundance: -; j_gene: TRBJ2-5; v_gene: TRBV28; CDR3nt: TGTGCCAGCAGTTTAGGTGGGACAGGGGGGACCCAGTACTTC; CDR3aa: CASSLGGTGGTQYF
d_gene: -; abundance: -; j_gene: TRBJ1-2; v_gene: TRBV5-3; CDR3nt: TGTGCCAGAAGCCCGAACCCGGGGACTAATAGGAGAACCTATGGCTACACCTTC; CDR3aa: CARSPNPGTNRRTYGYTF
d_gene: -; abundance: -; j_gene: TRBJ2-1; v_gene: TRBV5-1; CDR3nt: TGCGCCAGCAGCCTCCACAATGAGCAGTTCTTC; CDR3aa: CASSLHNEQFF
d_gene: -; abundance: -; j_gene: TRBJ1-1; v_gene: TRBV2; CDR3nt: TGTGCCAGCAGTGTTGATGACACGAGGAACACTGAAGCTTTCTTT; CDR3aa: CASSVDDTRNTEAFF
d_gene: -; abundance: -; j_gene: TRBJ1-1; v_gene: TRBV7-6; CDR3nt: TGTGCCAGCAGCTTAAAAGGGGTTGGTACTGAAGCTTTCTTT; CDR3aa: CASSLKGVGTEAFF
d_gene: -; abundance: -; j_gene: TRBJ2-7; v_gene: TRBV2; CDR3nt: TGTGCCAGCAGTGAAACAGAACTCGTGGGCGAGCAGTACTTC; CDR3aa: CASSETELVGEQYF
d_gene: TRBD1; abundance: -; j_gene: TRBJ1-5; v_gene: TRBV15; CDR3nt: TGTGCCACCAGCGGAGCCGGACAGGGCAGTCAGCCCCAGCATTTT; CDR3aa: CATSGAGQGSQPQHF
d_gene: TRBD2; abundance: -; j_gene: TRBJ2-5; v_gene: TRBV2; CDR3nt: TGTGCCAGCACGGATTTACTAGCGGGCCACGTCGGGACCCAGTACTTC; CDR3aa: CASTDLLAGHVGTQYF
d_gene: TRBD2; abundance: -; j_gene: TRBJ2-1; v_gene: TRBV10-3; CDR3nt: TGTGCCATCAGTGAGGGATCGGGGGGCTACAATGAGCAGTTCTTC; CDR3aa: CAISEGSGGYNEQFF
d_gene: -; abundance: few; j_gene: TRBJ1-6; v_gene: TRBV6-5; CDR3nt: TGTGCCAGCCATTCTGCCTATGCCAATTCACCCCTCCACTTT; CDR3aa: CASHSAYANSPLHF
d_gene: -; abundance: few; j_gene: TRBJ1-1; v_gene: TRBV6-1; CDR3nt: TGTGCCAGCAGTGAAGGAAACACCCCTGAAGCTTTCTTT; CDR3aa: CASSEGNTPEAFF
d_gene: -; abundance: -; j_gene: TRBJ2-7; v_gene: TRBV7-7; CDR3nt: TGTGCCAGCACCGACCCAACAGGGTACTCCTACGAGCAGTACTTC; CDR3aa: CASTDPTGYSYEQYF
d_gene: TRBD1; abundance: -; j_gene: TRBJ1-6; v_gene: TRBV7-9; CDR3nt: TGTGCCAGGACAGGGGAAGAAAATTCACCCCTCCACTTT; CDR3aa: CARTGEENSPLHF
d_gene: -; abundance: -; j_gene: TRBJ1-3; v_gene: TRBV6-5; CDR3nt: TGTGCCAGCAGTTACTCGAATGCACAGGGAATTAGCACCATATATTTT; CDR3aa: CASSYSNAQGISTIYF
d_gene: TRBD2; abundance: -; j_gene: TRBJ2-7; v_gene: TRBV7-9; CDR3nt: TGTGCCAGCAGCCCATTGGCGATAGCGGGGGTGAGCTCCTACGAGCAGTACTTC; CDR3aa: CASSPLAIAGVSSYEQYF
d_gene: TRBD1; abundance: -; j_gene: TRBJ2-2; v_gene: TRBV4-1; CDR3nt: TGCGCCAGCAGCCACGGGACAGGGGGCGATTACGGGGAGCTGTTTTTT; CDR3aa: CASSHGTGGDYGELFF